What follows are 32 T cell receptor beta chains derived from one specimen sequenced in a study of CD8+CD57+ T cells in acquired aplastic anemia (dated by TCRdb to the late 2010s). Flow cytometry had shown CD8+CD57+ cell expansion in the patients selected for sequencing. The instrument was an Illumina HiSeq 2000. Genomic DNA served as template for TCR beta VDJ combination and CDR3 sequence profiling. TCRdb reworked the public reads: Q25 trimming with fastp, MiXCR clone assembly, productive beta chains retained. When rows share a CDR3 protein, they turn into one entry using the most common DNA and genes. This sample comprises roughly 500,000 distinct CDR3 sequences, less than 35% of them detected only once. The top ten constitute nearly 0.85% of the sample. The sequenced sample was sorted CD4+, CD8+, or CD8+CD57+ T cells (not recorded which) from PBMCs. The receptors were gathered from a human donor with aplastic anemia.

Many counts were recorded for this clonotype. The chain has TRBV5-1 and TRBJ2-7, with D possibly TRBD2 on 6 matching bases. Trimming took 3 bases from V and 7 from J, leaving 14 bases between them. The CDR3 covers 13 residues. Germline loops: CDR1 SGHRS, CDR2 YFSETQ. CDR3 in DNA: TGCGCCAGCAGCTCCTGGGAGGTTCGGGAGCAGTACTTC. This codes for CASSSWEVREQYF.

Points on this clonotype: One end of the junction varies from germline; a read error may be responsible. CDR3 nucleotide sequence: TGTGCCAGCAGTTATACCCAGGGGGCCTACGAGCAGTACTTC. Residues: CASSYTQGAYEQYF. The chain carries TRBV24-1 and TRBJ2-7, with 7 nucleotides matching TRBD1. This CDR3 has 14 residues. The germline CDR1 and CDR2 sequences are KGHDR and SFDVKD.

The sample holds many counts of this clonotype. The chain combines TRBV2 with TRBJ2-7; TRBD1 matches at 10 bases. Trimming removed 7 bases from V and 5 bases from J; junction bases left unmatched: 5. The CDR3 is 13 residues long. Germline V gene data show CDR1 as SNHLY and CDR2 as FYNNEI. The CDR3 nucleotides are TGTGCCAGCAAAGGGGACAGGGGAGACGAGCAGTACTTC. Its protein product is CASKGDRGDEQYF.

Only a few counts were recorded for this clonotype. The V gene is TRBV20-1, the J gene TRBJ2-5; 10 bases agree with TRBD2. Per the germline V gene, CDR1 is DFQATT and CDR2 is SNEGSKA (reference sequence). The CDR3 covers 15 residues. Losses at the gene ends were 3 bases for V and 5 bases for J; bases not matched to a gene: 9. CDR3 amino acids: CSARAEREGRETQYF. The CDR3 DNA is TGCAGTGCTAGGGCTGAGCGGGAGGGCCGCGAGACCCAGTACTTC.

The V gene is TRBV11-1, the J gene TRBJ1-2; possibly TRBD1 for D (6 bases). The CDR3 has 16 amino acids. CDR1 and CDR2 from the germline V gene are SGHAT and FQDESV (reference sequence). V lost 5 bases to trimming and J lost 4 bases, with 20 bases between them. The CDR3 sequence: CASSRTVDRFSYGYTF. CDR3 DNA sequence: TGTGCCAGCAGCAGAACCGTTGACAGGTTTTCCTATGGCTACACCTTC.

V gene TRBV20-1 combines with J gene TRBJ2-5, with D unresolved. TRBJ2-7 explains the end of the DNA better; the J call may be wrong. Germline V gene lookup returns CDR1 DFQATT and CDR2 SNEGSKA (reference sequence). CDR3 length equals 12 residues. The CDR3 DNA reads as TGCAGTGCTGACGAAGGTTTTACCGAGCAGTACTTC. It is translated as CSADEGFTEQYF.

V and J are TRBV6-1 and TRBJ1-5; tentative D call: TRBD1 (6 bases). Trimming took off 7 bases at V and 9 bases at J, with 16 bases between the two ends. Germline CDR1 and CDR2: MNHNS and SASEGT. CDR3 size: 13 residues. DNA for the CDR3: TGTGCCAGCAAGGTATCAGGGGACTCGCCCCAGCATTTT. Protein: CASKVSGDSPQHF.

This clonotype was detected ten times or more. CDR3 in DNA: TGTGCCACCAGCAGAGATCCCAGGGTTAGTAATGAGCAGTTCTTC. It yields the protein CATSRDPRVSNEQFF. The chain couples TRBV15 to TRBJ2-1, with D perhaps TRBD1 (5 bases). This CDR3 is 15 amino acids long. The V end lost 0 bases, the J end lost 7 bases, and 13 bases lay between the germline ends. From germline, CDR1 is LNHNV and CDR2 YYDKDF (reference sequence).

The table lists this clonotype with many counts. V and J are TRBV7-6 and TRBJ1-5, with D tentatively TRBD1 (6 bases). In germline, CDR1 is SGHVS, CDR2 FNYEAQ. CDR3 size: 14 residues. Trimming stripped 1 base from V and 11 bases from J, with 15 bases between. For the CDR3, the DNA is TGTGCCAGCAGCTTAGTGGAGGGGGAGGGAGCCCAGCATTTT. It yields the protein CASSLVEGEGAQHF. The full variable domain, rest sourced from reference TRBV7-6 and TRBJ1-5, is GAGVSQSPRYKVTKRGQDVALRCDPISGHVSLYWYRQALGQGPEFLTYFNYEAQQDKSGLPNDRFSAERPEGSISTLTIQRTEQRDSAMYRCASSLVEGEGAQHFGDGTRLSIL.

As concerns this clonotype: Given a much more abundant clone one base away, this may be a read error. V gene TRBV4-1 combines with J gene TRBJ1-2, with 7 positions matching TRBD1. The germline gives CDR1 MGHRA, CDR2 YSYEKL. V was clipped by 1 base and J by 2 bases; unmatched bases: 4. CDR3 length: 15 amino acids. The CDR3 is CASSQGVTGNYGYTF. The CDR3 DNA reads TGCGCCAGCAGCCAAGGCGTGACAGGGAACTATGGCTACACCTTC.

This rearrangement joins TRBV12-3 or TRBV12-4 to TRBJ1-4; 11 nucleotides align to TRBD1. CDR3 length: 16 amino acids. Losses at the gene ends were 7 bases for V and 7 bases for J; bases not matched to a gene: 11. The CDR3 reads CASTQTGGTGGEKLFF. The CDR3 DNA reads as TGTGCCAGCACCCAGACGGGGGGGACAGGGGGTGAAAAACTGTTTTTT.

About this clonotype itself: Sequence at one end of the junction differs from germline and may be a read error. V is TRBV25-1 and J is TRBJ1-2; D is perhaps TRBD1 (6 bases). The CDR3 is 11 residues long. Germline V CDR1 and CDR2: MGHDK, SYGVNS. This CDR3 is CASSRGFDGGF. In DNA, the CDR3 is TGTGCCAGCAGCAGGGGATTTGATGGAGGGTTC.

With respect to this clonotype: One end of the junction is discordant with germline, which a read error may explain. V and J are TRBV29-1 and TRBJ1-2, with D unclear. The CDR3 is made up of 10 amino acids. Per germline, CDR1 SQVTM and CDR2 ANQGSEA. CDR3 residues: CSVVPGYTRF. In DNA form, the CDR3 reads TGCAGCGTTGTCCCTGGCTACACCAGATTC.

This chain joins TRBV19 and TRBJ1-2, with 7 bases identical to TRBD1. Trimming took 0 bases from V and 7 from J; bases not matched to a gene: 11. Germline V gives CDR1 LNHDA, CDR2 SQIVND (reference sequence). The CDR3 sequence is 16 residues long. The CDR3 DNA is TGTGCCAGTAGTATAGACGGGACAGCCAGGATGGGTGGCTACACCTTC. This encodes CASSIDGTARMGGYTF.

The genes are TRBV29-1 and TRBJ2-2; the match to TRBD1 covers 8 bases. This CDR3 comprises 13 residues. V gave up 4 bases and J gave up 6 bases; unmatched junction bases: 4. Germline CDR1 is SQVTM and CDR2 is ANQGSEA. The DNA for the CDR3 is TGCAGCGTTGTCCTACAGGGGGCCGGGGAGCTGTTTTTT. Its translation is CSVVLQGAGELFF.

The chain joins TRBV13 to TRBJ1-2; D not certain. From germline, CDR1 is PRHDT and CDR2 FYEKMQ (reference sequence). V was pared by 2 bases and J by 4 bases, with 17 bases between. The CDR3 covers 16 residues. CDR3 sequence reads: CASSLSLGGELYGYTF. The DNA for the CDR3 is TGTGCCAGCAGCTTATCATTAGGAGGAGAACTCTATGGCTACACCTTC.

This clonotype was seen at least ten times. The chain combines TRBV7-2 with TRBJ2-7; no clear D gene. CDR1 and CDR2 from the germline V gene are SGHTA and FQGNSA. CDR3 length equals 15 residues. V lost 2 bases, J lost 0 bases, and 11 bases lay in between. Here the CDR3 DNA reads TGTGCCAGCAGCTTATCATACCACAGCTCCTACGAGCAGTACTTC. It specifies CASSLSYHSSYEQYF.

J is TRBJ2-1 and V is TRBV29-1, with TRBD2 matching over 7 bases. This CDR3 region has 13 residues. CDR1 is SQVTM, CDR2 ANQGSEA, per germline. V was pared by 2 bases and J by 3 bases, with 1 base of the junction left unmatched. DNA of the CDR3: TGCAGCGTTGAACCTAGCGGCTACAATGAGCAGTTCTTC. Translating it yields CSVEPSGYNEQFF.

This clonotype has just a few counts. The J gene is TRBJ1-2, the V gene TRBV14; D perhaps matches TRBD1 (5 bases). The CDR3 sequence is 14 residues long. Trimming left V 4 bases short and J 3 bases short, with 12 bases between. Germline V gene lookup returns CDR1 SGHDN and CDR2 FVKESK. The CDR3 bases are TGTGCCAGCAGCCCCGGGGCCGCCGACTATGGCTACACCTTC. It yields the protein CASSPGAADYGYTF.

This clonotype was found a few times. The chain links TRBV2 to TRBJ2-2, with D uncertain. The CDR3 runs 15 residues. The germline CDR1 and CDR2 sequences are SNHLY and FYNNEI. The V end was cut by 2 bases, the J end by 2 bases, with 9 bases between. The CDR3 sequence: CASSESRKNTGELFF. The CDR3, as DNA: TGTGCCAGCAGTGAAAGCAGAAAAAACACCGGGGAGCTGTTTTTT.

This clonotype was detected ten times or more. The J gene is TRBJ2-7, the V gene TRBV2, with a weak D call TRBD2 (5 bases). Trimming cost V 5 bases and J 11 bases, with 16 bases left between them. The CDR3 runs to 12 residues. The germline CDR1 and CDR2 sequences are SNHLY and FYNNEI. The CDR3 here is CASSTTSGKKYF. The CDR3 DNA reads TGTGCCAGCAGTACCACTAGTGGGAAGAAGTACTTC. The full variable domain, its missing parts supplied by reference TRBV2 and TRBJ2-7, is EPEVTQTPSHQVTQMGQEVILRCVPISNHLYFYWYRQILGQKVEFLVSFYNNEISEKSEIFDDQFSVERPDGSNFTLKIRSTKLEDSAMYFCASSTTSGKKYFGPGTRLTVT.

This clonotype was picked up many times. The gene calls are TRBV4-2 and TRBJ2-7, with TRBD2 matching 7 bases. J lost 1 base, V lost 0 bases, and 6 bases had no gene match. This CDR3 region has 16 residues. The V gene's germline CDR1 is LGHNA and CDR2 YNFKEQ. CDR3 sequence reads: CASSQEGRGASYEQYF. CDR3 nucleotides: TGTGCCAGCAGCCAAGAGGGGAGGGGTGCGTCCTACGAGCAGTACTTC.

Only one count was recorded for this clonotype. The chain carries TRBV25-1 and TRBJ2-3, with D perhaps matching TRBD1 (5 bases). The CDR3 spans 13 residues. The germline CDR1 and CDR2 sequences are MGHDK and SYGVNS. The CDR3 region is CAIIDSDTDTQYF. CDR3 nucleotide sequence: TGTGCTATTATCGACAGCGACACAGATACGCAGTATTTT.

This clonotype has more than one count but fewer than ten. CDR3 in amino acids: CASSGQGLMLSTDTQYF. CDR3 coding DNA: TGTGCCAGTAGTGGTCAGGGCTTGATGTTAAGCACAGATACGCAGTATTTT. The gene calls are TRBV19 and TRBJ2-3; D might be TRBD1 (5 bases). This CDR3 has 17 amino acids. The V end was cut by 5 bases, the J end by 0 bases, with 18 bases between. Germline assignment: CDR1 LNHDA and CDR2 SQIVND (reference sequence). Supplemented by reference TRBV19 and TRBJ2-3, the full variable domain reads DGGITQSPKYLFRKEGQNVTLSCEQNLNHDAMYWYRQDPGQGLRLIYYSQIVNDFQKGDIAEGYSVSREKKESFPLTVTSAQKNPTAFYLCASSGQGLMLSTDTQYFGPGTRLTVL.

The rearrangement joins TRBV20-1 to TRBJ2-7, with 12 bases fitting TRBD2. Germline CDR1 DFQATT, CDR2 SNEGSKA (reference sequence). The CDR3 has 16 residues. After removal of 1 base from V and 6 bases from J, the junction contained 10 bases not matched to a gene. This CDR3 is CSARASTSGSYLEQYF. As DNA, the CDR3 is TGCAGTGCTAGAGCTTCGACTAGCGGGAGTTATCTCGAGCAGTACTTC.

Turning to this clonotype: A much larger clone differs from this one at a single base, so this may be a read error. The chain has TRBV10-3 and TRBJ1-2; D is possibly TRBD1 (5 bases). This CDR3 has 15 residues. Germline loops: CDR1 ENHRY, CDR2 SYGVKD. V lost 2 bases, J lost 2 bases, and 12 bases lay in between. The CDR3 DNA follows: TGTGCCATCAGTGAGATGCCGGGACCCAACTATGGCTACACCTTC. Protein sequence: CAISEMPGPNYGYTF.

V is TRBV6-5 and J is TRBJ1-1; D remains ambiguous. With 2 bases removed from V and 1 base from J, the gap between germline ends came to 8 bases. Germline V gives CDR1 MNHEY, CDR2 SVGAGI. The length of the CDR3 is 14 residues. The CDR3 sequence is CASSYDVANTEAFF. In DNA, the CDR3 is TGTGCCAGCAGTTACGATGTGGCGAACACTGAAGCTTTCTTT.

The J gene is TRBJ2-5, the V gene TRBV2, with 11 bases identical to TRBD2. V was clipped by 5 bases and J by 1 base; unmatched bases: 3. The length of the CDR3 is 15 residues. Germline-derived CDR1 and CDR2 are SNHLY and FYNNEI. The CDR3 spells CASSRLAGSQETQYF. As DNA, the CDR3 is TGTGCCAGCAGTAGACTAGCGGGGTCCCAAGAGACCCAGTACTTC.

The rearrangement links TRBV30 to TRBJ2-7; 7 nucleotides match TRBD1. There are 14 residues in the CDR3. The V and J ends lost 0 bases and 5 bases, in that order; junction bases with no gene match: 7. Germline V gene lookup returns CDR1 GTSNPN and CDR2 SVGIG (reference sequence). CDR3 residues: CAWSVPRGYHEQYF. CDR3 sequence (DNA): TGTGCCTGGAGTGTTCCCAGGGGGTATCACGAGCAGTACTTC.

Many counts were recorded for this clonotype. DNA of the CDR3: TGCAGTGCTACCGGACAGGGGATCTCTGGAAACACCATATATTTT. This encodes CSATGQGISGNTIYF. This chain links TRBV20-1 with TRBJ1-3; 9 nucleotides agree with TRBD1. This CDR3 comprises 15 residues. J was trimmed by 0 bases and V by 4 bases; bases with no gene match: 4. The germline V gene has CDR1 DFQATT and CDR2 SNEGSKA (reference sequence).

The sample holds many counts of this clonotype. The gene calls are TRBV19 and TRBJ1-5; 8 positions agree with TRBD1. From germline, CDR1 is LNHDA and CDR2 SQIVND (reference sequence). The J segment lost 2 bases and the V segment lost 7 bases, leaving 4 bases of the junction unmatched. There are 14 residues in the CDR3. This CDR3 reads CASTLDRGNQPQHF. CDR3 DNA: TGTGCCAGTACCCTGGACAGGGGCAATCAGCCCCAGCATTTT.

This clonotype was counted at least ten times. The CDR3 sequence: CASSIGTGTYEQYF. Here the CDR3 DNA reads TGTGCCAGTAGTATAGGGACGGGGACCTACGAGCAGTACTTC. V usage is TRBV19 and J usage is TRBJ2-7; TRBD2 is a possible D gene (5 bases). V was clipped by 1 base and J by 2 bases, with 9 bases between them. Germline CDR1 reads LNHDA; CDR2 reads SQIVND (reference sequence). The CDR3 has 14 residues.